What follows are 25 T cell receptor beta chains derived from one specimen sequenced in a study of blood T cell repertoires in COVID-19. The method was immunoSEQ multiplex PCR; TCRdb's version includes in-frame clones alone and lacks a portion of them. The repertoire consists of roughly 140,000 clones, with 75% to 85% occurring once and the leading ten covering more than 7%. The sample comprised peripheral blood. Every receptor here comes from a human donor with acute or convalescent COVID-19. The donor label of this sample is uncertain.

The rearrangement joins TRBV30 to TRBJ1-6, with TRBD1 identical over 10 bases. Germline assignment: CDR1 GTSNPN and CDR2 SVGIG (reference sequence). The CDR3 contains 14 residues. The junction had 7 bases not matched to a gene; V was cut back by 5 bases and J by 9 bases. The DNA for the CDR3 is TGTGCCTGGGGACAGGGGGAGAATTCTTCACCCCTCCACTTT. Translating gives CAWGQGENSSPLHF.

The chain is built from TRBV29-1 and TRBJ1-4; 8 positions agree with TRBD1. The length of the CDR3 is 13 residues. Germline assignment: CDR1 SQVTM and CDR2 ANQGSEA. J was trimmed by 8 bases and V by 3 bases; bases with no gene match: 5. CDR3 nucleotides: TGCAGCGTTGAGGACAGGGTCGGGGAAAAACTGTTTTTT. This sequence encodes CSVEDRVGEKLFF.

V is TRBV7-2 and J is TRBJ1-1; D not certain. Germline CDR1 and CDR2: SGHTA and FQGNSA. The CDR3 is made up of 11 amino acids. Deletions cut 5 bases from V and 11 bases from J, with 12 bases between. DNA of the CDR3: TGTGCCAGCAGCCCGCAAGTAGAGGCTTTCTTT. Translating gives CASSPQVEAFF.

The chain carries TRBV13 and TRBJ2-7, with 8 bases that match TRBD1. Losses at the gene ends were 5 bases for V and 7 bases for J; bases not matched to a gene: 10. This CDR3 is built from 14 residues. CDR1 is PRHDT, CDR2 FYEKMQ, per germline (reference sequence). This chain's CDR3 is CASSPGQGLGEQYF. The CDR3 nucleotides read TGTGCCAGCAGCCCCGGACAGGGCCTTGGAGAGCAGTACTTC.

This clone showed up just a few times. The V gene is TRBV6-5, the J gene TRBJ2-5, with D possibly matching TRBD1 (6 bases). The CDR3 length is 13 residues. Germline lookup yields CDR1 MNHEY and CDR2 SVGAGI. V gave up 6 bases and J gave up 3 bases, with 11 bases separating them. CDR3 sequence reads: CASSPRDKETQYF. CDR3 nucleotide sequence: TGTGCCAGCAGCCCCCGGGACAAAGAGACCCAGTACTTC.

This chain joins TRBV7-9 and TRBJ2-2; D is unresolved. CDR3 length: 13 amino acids. Germline loops: CDR1 SEHNR, CDR2 FQNEAQ (reference sequence). The V gene lost 6 bases and the J gene lost 0 bases, with 5 bases spanning the gap. CDR3: CASRGANTGELFF. Here the CDR3 DNA reads TGTGCCAGCAGGGGCGCGAACACCGGGGAGCTGTTTTTT.

This clone was detected a few times. This chain links TRBV6-4 with TRBJ2-2, with D hard to call. CDR1 and CDR2 (germline): MRHNA, SNTAGT. V lost 5 bases to trimming and J lost 5 bases, with 18 bases between them. The CDR3 contains 16 residues. CDR3 sequence: CASSKDADLRTGELFF. The DNA for the CDR3 is TGTGCCAGCAGTAAGGATGCGGATCTGAGGACCGGGGAGCTGTTTTTT.

The chain links TRBV10-3 to TRBJ2-3; D perhaps matches TRBD2 (6 bases). The germline gives CDR1 ENHRY, CDR2 SYGVKD. With 10 bases removed from V and 0 bases from J, the gap between germline ends came to 20 bases. The CDR3 length is 16 residues. This CDR3 is CATTPQAAGSTDTQYF. CDR3 in DNA: TGTGCCACAACCCCGCAGGCGGCGGGGAGCACAGATACGCAGTATTTT.

In its sample, this clone was seen once. The chain combines TRBV12-1 with TRBJ1-2. TRBV12-1 is an annotated pseudogene. This CDR3 has 10 residues. The CDR3, as DNA: TGTGCCAGCAGCGTAGAACCGGACACCTTC. Amino acids: CASSVEPDTF.

V usage is TRBV2 and J usage is TRBJ1-2, with D hard to call. Deletions cut 3 bases from V and 4 bases from J, with 12 bases between. The germline CDR1 and CDR2 sequences are SNHLY and FYNNEI. The CDR3 has 14 residues. The CDR3 protein is CASSEADESYGYTF. The CDR3 DNA reads TGTGCCAGCAGTGAGGCTGATGAAAGCTATGGCTACACCTTC.

The rearrangement links TRBV27 to TRBJ1-2; 11 bases are shared with TRBD1. CDR1 is MNHEY, CDR2 SMNVEV, per germline (reference sequence). After removal of 5 bases from V and 6 bases from J, the junction contained 11 bases not matched to a gene. CDR3 size: 16 residues. The CDR3 coding sequence is TGTGCCAGCAGTCCCATCGCCGGGACAGGGGGTAATGGCTACACCTTC. As protein: CASSPIAGTGGNGYTF.

The J gene is TRBJ2-1, the V gene TRBV18; TRBD1 might be the D (6 bases). This CDR3 contains 13 residues. Trimming took off 3 bases at V and 10 bases at J, with 13 bases between the two ends. From germline, CDR1 is KGHSH and CDR2 LQKENI. The CDR3 nucleotides are TGTGCCAGCTCACCGTCGGACAGCCGGGAGCAGTTCTTC. This encodes CASSPSDSREQFF. Combining the CDR3 with reference TRBV18 and TRBJ2-1 gives the whole variable domain NAGVMQNPRHLVRRRGQEARLRCSPMKGHSHVYWYRQLPEEGLKFMVYLQKENIIDESGMPKERFSAEFPKEGPSILRIQQVVRGDSAAYFCASSPSDSREQFFGPGTRLTVL.

The chain combines TRBV19 with TRBJ1-2; the match to TRBD1 covers 11 bases. V trimming: 6 bases; J trimming: 5 bases; junction bases outside the gene matches: 11. Germline CDR1 reads LNHDA; CDR2 reads SQIVND (reference sequence). The CDR3 is made up of 16 amino acids. The CDR3 sequence: CASRGGQGAIGYGYTF. The CDR3 nucleotides are TGTGCCAGTAGAGGCGGACAGGGGGCAATAGGTTATGGCTACACCTTC.

CDR3 region: CSVSGGRKVYGYTF. Here the CDR3 DNA reads TGCAGCGTTTCCGGCGGGAGGAAGGTCTATGGCTACACCTTC. The J gene is TRBJ1-2, the V gene TRBV29-1; D gene uncertain. Germline V gene lookup returns CDR1 SQVTM and CDR2 ANQGSEA. V gave up 5 bases and J gave up 4 bases, with 17 bases separating them. This CDR3 region has 14 residues.

The CDR3 DNA reads TGTGCCAGCAGCTTAGAACTCTCTCAGGAACAGCCCCAGCATTTT. Translated, it gives CASSLELSQEQPQHF. This sequence joins TRBV7-8 and TRBJ1-5, with no clear D. CDR1 SGHVS and CDR2 FQNEAQ come from the germline V gene. Trimming removed 1 base at V and 7 bases at J, with 14 bases between. This CDR3 comprises 15 residues.

The V and J genes are TRBV30 and TRBJ1-6; D unclear. The CDR3 length is 14 residues. Trimming shortened V by 7 bases and J by 10 bases, and 20 bases separated the two germline ends. Germline V gives CDR1 GTSNPN, CDR2 SVGIG (reference sequence). This CDR3 is CASGFLGVQSPLHF. The CDR3 region has the DNA TGTGCCTCGGGGTTTTTGGGCGTCCAATCACCCCTCCACTTT.

The gene calls are TRBV19 and TRBJ1-1; D perhaps matches TRBD1 (5 bases). Trimming took off 2 bases at V and 4 bases at J, with 17 bases between the two ends. Per the germline V gene, CDR1 is LNHDA and CDR2 is SQIVND (reference sequence). The CDR3 extends over 16 amino acids. CDR3: CASSIRPRGTATEAFF. The CDR3 region has the DNA TGTGCCAGTAGTATACGCCCAAGGGGAACGGCCACTGAAGCTTTCTTT. The variable domain in full, completed from reference TRBV19 and TRBJ1-1, reads DGGITQSPKYLFRKEGQNVTLSCEQNLNHDAMYWYRQDPGQGLRLIYYSQIVNDFQKGDIAEGYSVSREKKESFPLTVTSAQKNPTAFYLCASSIRPRGTATEAFFGQGTRLTVV.

The chain links TRBV5-1 to TRBJ1-1, with 8 bases matching TRBD1. CDR3 size: 14 residues. Germline CDR1 reads SGHRS; CDR2 reads YFSETQ. Germline trimming cut 1 base from V and 5 bases from J; bases unmatched to any gene: 4. The CDR3 is CASSLSGGSTEAFF. As DNA, the CDR3 is TGCGCCAGCAGCTTGTCAGGGGGCAGTACTGAAGCTTTCTTT.

V usage is TRBV20-1 and J usage is TRBJ1-1, with D maybe TRBD1 (5 bases). Trimming took 3 bases from V and 5 from J, leaving 7 bases between them. This CDR3 comprises 11 residues. The germline V gene encodes CDR1 DFQATT and CDR2 SNEGSKA (reference sequence). The CDR3: CSASRETEAFF. The CDR3, as DNA: TGCAGTGCTAGCAGGGAAACTGAAGCTTTCTTT.

The chain uses TRBV4-1 and TRBJ1-4; the D gene is possibly TRBD1 (6 bases). CDR3 length equals 14 residues. V gave up 3 bases and J gave up 6 bases, with 11 bases separating them. Germline CDR1 reads MGHRA; CDR2 reads YSYEKL. CDR3 coding DNA: TGCGCCAGCAGCCAGGGGGACACCGATGAAAAACTGTTTTTT. Translating gives CASSQGDTDEKLFF.

The V call is TRBV11-3, the J call TRBJ1-1; maybe TRBD1 (5 bases). Germline V gives CDR1 SGHNT, CDR2 YENEEA. CDR3 length: 13 amino acids. V dropped 6 bases and J dropped 4 bases, with 12 bases sitting between them. CDR3 protein: CASSSGGGTEAFF. The CDR3 DNA follows: TGTGCCAGCAGTTCCGGGGGGGGCACTGAAGCTTTCTTT.

The chain has TRBV19 and TRBJ2-7; D gene uncertain. V lost 8 bases and J lost 0, with 20 bases in between. The CDR3 loop spans 16 amino acids. CDR1 and CDR2 from the germline V gene are LNHDA and SQIVND (reference sequence). This chain's CDR3 is CASSPSQATSSYEQYF. The CDR3 DNA follows: TGTGCCAGTTCCCCCAGCCAGGCAACAAGCTCCTACGAGCAGTACTTC.

To note about this clone: Other nucleotide sequences in the sample specify the same CDR3. V and J are TRBV12-3 or TRBV12-4 and TRBJ1-6; D call uncertain. The CDR3 extends over 12 amino acids. With 3 bases removed from V and 7 bases from J, the gap between germline ends came to 4 bases. The DNA of the CDR3 is TGTGCCAGCAGTTTTGGCAATTCACCCCTCCACTTT. It specifies CASSFGNSPLHF.

This clone showed up just once. The chain recombines TRBV7-3 with TRBJ1-2; 11 bases fit TRBD1. CDR3 length: 19 amino acids. Germline CDR1 and CDR2: SGHTA and FQGTGA. Trimming took 2 bases from V and 4 from J; bases not matched to a gene: 15. For the CDR3, the DNA is TGTGCCAGCAGCTTAGTGTACACGAAGTGGACAGGGGGCTCCTATGGCTACACCTTC. Protein sequence: CASSLVYTKWTGGSYGYTF. Drawing the rest from reference TRBV7-3 and TRBJ1-2, the complete variable domain is GAGVSQTPSNKVTEKGKYVELRCDPISGHTALYWYRQSLGQGPEFLIYFQGTGAADDSGLPNDRFFAVRPEGSVSTLKIQRTERGDSAVYLCASSLVYTKWTGGSYGYTFGSGTRLTVV.

The chain's CDR3 is CASSQDRAIRDYGYTF. The CDR3 region has the DNA TGTGCCAGCAGCCAAGATAGAGCGATAAGAGACTATGGCTACACCTTC. The J gene is TRBJ1-2, the V gene TRBV3-1 (or the pseudogene TRBV3-2); unclear D gene. V lost 0 bases and J 3 bases, leaving 14 bases between the germline ends. The length of the CDR3 is 16 residues. Per germline, CDR1 LGHDT and CDR2 YNNKEL (reference sequence).